Listed here are 20 T cell receptor beta chains from one sample, sequenced in a study of T cells after yellow fever vaccination. A single record per CDR3 protein comes from TCRdb applying MiXCR to the 5' RACE reads. The sample gives approximately 610,000 distinct CDR3 sequences, around 17% of which show up once; 15% to 20% is in the top ten. Sequenced here: PBMCs, sampled 4 to 6 days after the first yellow fever vaccination. These receptors came from a man aged 18 to 30 who received the YFV17D yellow fever vaccine.

This clonotype was counted a few times. The chain couples TRBV5-1 to TRBJ1-1; tentatively, D is TRBD1 (5 bases). Trimming removed 0 bases from V and 10 bases from J, with 19 bases in between. CDR1 and CDR2 from the germline V gene are SGHRS and YFSETQ. The CDR3 totals 15 residues. Here the CDR3 DNA reads TGCGCCAGCAGCTTGGGGGGGGAGGACGGGAGCCGAGCTTTCTTT. Translating it yields CASSLGGEDGSRAFF.

This chain's CDR3 is CASSLIVEAFF. DNA of the CDR3: TGTGCCAGCAGCTTAATTGTTGAAGCTTTCTTT. This chain joins TRBV7-9 and TRBJ1-1; D uncertain. Germline CDR1 reads SEHNR; CDR2 reads FQNEAQ (reference sequence). The CDR3 has 11 amino acids. V was clipped by 2 bases and J by 7 bases, with 5 bases between them.

The chain combines TRBV15 with TRBJ1-1; tentatively, D is TRBD1 (5 bases). The CDR3 loop spans 14 amino acids. Germline values: CDR1 LNHNV, CDR2 YYDKDF (reference sequence). Trimming pared 3 bases from V and 3 bases from J, leaving 11 bases between. CDR3 nucleotides: TGTGCCACCAGCAGTGCGTGGGGCGACACTGAAGCTTTCTTT. It translates to CATSSAWGDTEAFF.

This clonotype was counted between two and nine times. The chain joins TRBV5-1 to TRBJ2-1; tentatively, D is TRBD1 or TRBD2 (6 bases each). The CDR3 contains 15 residues. Trimming pared 4 bases from V and 2 bases from J, leaving 13 bases between. Per germline, CDR1 SGHRS and CDR2 YFSETQ. CDR3: CASSLRGATYNEQFF. The CDR3 region has the DNA TGCGCCAGCAGCCTTAGGGGGGCCACCTACAATGAGCAGTTCTTC.

This clonotype has more than one count but fewer than ten. The chain combines TRBV21-1 with TRBJ2-3; the D call of TRBD1 is as the table states it, not checked on the DNA. TRBV21-1 is flagged as a pseudogene. CDR3 length: 14 amino acids. DNA for the CDR3: TGTGCCAGCAGCTCCGGGACCCCGGCGGATACGCAGTATTTT. It yields the protein CASSSGTPADTQYF.

The gene calls are TRBV20-1 and TRBJ2-1; 7 bases are shared with TRBD1. The CDR3 covers 12 residues. CDR1 is DFQATT, CDR2 SNEGSKA, per germline (reference sequence). J gave up 11 bases and V 6 bases, and 10 bases lay outside the gene matches. Written as DNA, the CDR3 is TGCAGTGCCGGGGACAGCCAGGGAAAGCAGTTCTTC. This translates into CSAGDSQGKQFF.

The chain uses TRBV30 and TRBJ1-1; the match to TRBD1 covers 7 bases. Germline loops: CDR1 GTSNPN, CDR2 SVGIG (reference sequence). With V trimmed by 5 bases and J by 5 bases, 11 bases remained unmatched. The CDR3 is 14 residues long. The CDR3 here is CAWGLGGAGTEAFF. CDR3 DNA sequence: TGTGCCTGGGGTCTAGGGGGCGCGGGGACTGAAGCTTTCTTT.

This clonotype has just a few counts. V is TRBV15 and J is TRBJ1-6; no firm D call. The length of the CDR3 is 15 residues. The germline gives CDR1 LNHNV, CDR2 YYDKDF (reference sequence). Trimming stripped 0 bases from V and 0 bases from J, with 3 bases between. CDR3 sequence (DNA): TGTGCCACCAGCAGAGAAAGCTCCTATAATTCACCCCTCCACTTT. This translates into CATSRESSYNSPLHF.

This clonotype was counted only a few times. V and J are TRBV7-8 and TRBJ1-4; D is unresolved. The V end lost 4 bases, the J end lost 15 bases, and 18 bases lay between the germline ends. Looked up from germline, CDR1 is SGHVS and CDR2 is FQNEAQ. The CDR3 runs 13 residues. The CDR3 nucleotides read TGTGCCAGCAGCTCCACAGCAAGATCAAACGTGTTTTTT. It yields the protein CASSSTARSNVFF. The full variable domain, completed using reference TRBV7-8 and TRBJ1-4, is GAGVSQSPRYKVAKRGQDVALRCDPISGHVSLFWYQQALGQGPEFLTYFQNEAQLDKSGLPSDRFFAERPEGSVSTLKIQRTQQEDSAVYLCASSSTARSNVFFGSGTQLSVL.

The chain uses TRBV25-1 and TRBJ1-1, with D uncertain. Germline assignment: CDR1 MGHDK and CDR2 SYGVNS. Trimming shortened V by 3 bases and J by 2 bases, and 13 bases separated the two germline ends. This CDR3 region has 15 residues. In DNA form, the CDR3 reads TGTGCCAGCAGTGACCCTTCGGACGGTAACACTGAAGCTTTCTTT. Translating gives CASSDPSDGNTEAFF.

V is TRBV20-1 and J is TRBJ2-1; D remains ambiguous. This CDR3 has 11 residues. In germline, CDR1 is DFQATT, CDR2 SNEGSKA (reference sequence). V was pared by 5 bases and J by 4 bases, with 6 bases between. CDR3 bases: TGCAGTGCTGTCATTTACAATGAGCAGTTCTTC. Its protein product is CSAVIYNEQFF.

CDR3 DNA: TGTGCCAGCAGCTCTCTATCGGGACTCCGGATCGAGCAGTACTTC. This gives the protein CASSSLSGLRIEQYF. The chain combines TRBV7-9 with TRBJ2-7, with D possibly being TRBD2 (6 bases). The germline gives CDR1 SEHNR, CDR2 FQNEAQ (reference sequence). CDR3 length equals 15 residues. V was shortened by 4 bases and J by 6 bases, with 19 bases between the two germline ends. The full variable domain, completed using reference TRBV7-9 and TRBJ2-7, is DTGVSQNPRHKITKRGQNVTFRCDPISEHNRLYWYRQTLGQGPEFLTYFQNEAQLEKSRLLSDRFSAERPKGSFSTLEIQRTEQGDSAMYLCASSSLSGLRIEQYFGPGTRLTVT.

The sample holds a few counts of this clonotype. The chain recombines TRBV3-1 with TRBJ2-7; TRBD1 agrees at 7 bases. Germline trimming cut 1 base from V and 0 bases from J; bases unmatched to any gene: 3. This CDR3 comprises 15 residues. CDR1 is LGHDT, CDR2 YNNKEL, per germline (reference sequence). CDR3 in amino acids: CASSQGTGASYEQYF. CDR3 in DNA: TGTGCCAGCAGCCAAGGGACAGGTGCCTCCTACGAGCAGTACTTC.

The V call is TRBV3-1, the J call TRBJ1-2, with a possible D match to TRBD1 (6 bases). Germline V gene sequence: CDR1 LGHDT, CDR2 YNNKEL (reference sequence). The CDR3 extends over 15 amino acids. Trimming removed 2 bases from V and 4 bases from J, with 14 bases in between. CDR3 bases: TGTGCCAGCAGCCAAACCACAGGGTTGGGCTATGGCTACACCTTC. Translation gives CASSQTTGLGYGYTF.

The chain uses TRBV9 and TRBJ2-5; tentative D call: TRBD2 (5 bases). This CDR3 spans 15 amino acids. V was cut by 0 bases and J by 0 bases, with 9 bases left in between. Looked up from germline, CDR1 is SGDLS and CDR2 is YYNGEE. The CDR3 loop reads CASSVAQADQETQYF. Here the CDR3 DNA reads TGTGCCAGCAGCGTAGCTCAAGCGGACCAAGAGACCCAGTACTTC.

Turning to this clonotype: Likely a read error: the CDR3 ends without its conserved phenylalanine or tryptophan. The gene calls are TRBV29-1 and TRBJ1-1, with a weak D call TRBD1 (5 bases). Trimming stripped 6 bases from V and 5 bases from J, with 13 bases between. The CDR3 covers 12 residues. Germline lookup yields CDR1 SQVTM and CDR2 ANQGSEA. CDR3 residues: CSVRFGGTEAFL. The CDR3 DNA sequence: TGCAGCGTGAGGTTTGGGGGTACTGAAGCTTTCTTA.

This clonotype came up a few times. The rearrangement uses TRBV9 and TRBJ2-3; D possibly corresponds to TRBD2 (7 bases). This CDR3 comprises 17 residues. Germline CDR1 SGDLS, CDR2 YYNGEE. V lost 0 bases, J lost 1 base, and 15 bases lay in between. CDR3 sequence (DNA): TGTGCCAGCAGCGTAGGTACTCGCGGGGGCGGCACAGATACGCAGTATTTT. Translated, it gives CASSVGTRGGGTDTQYF.

The chain combines TRBV18 with TRBJ1-4; 7 nucleotides line up with TRBD1. J lost 8 bases, V lost 1 base, and 4 bases had no gene match. The CDR3 consists of 14 residues. Per the germline V gene, CDR1 is KGHSH and CDR2 is LQKENI. CDR3 region: CASSPQTGEEKLFF. The DNA of the CDR3 is TGTGCCAGCTCACCACAAACAGGGGAGGAAAAACTGTTTTTT.

This clonotype was seen a few times. The chain has TRBV21-1 and TRBJ2-3; the table's D call, TRBD1, has no DNA check behind it. TRBV21-1 is described as a pseudogene. The CDR3 runs 14 residues. CDR3 DNA sequence: TGTGCCAGCAGCAAAGAAAGGGACGCAGATACGCAGTATTTT. It codes for CASSKERDADTQYF.

This clonotype was seen a handful of times. V usage is TRBV28 and J usage is TRBJ2-7, with a tentative D call TRBD2 (5 bases). CDR3 length: 12 residues. In germline, CDR1 is MDHEN, CDR2 SYDVKM. V shed 5 bases and J shed 2 bases, with 7 bases lying between them. In DNA form, the CDR3 reads TGTGCCAGCAGTCCGGAGGCCTACGAGCAGTACTTC. It specifies CASSPEAYEQYF. Variable domain in full (rest from reference TRBV28 and TRBJ2-7): DVKVTQSSRYLVKRTGEKVFLECVQDMDHENMFWYRQDPGLGLRLIYFSYDVKMKEKGDIPEGYSVSREKKERFSLILESASTNQTSMYLCASSPEAYEQYFGPGTRLTVT.